This T cell receptor (beta chain) was recovered during a study of blood T cell repertoires in COVID-19. About the study: Spain, Italy and the United States supplied samples that represented acute and convalescent COVID-19. T cells, B-cell-depleted T cells, or PBMCs provided the cDNA or gDNA that served as material.

Source study methods: Reference gene primers were amplified, and this amplification served to estimate nucleated cell counts. This table comes from immunoSEQ multiplex PCR, and its TCRdb copy is limited to in-frame clones, with some not included. D and trimming were read from the DNA, whereas the V and J calls and clone size are those reported in that table. Here the sample spans approximately 270,000 clones, 65% to 85% being singletons. This CDR3 contains 13 residues. CDR1 and CDR2 from the germline V gene are MNHNY and SVGAGI (reference sequence). Trimming stripped 7 bases from V and 0 bases from J, with 9 bases between. In its sample, this clone was seen a few times.

This sequence originates from a person between 70 and 80 years old with COVID-19, enrolled during active disease. The rearrangement links TRBV6-6 to TRBJ1-1, with a possible D match to TRBD1 (5 bases). The sequenced material came from peripheral blood. In nucleotides, the CDR3 is TGTGCCAGCACTGGCAGGGTGAACACTGAAGCTTTCTTT. It is translated as CASTGRVNTEAFF.